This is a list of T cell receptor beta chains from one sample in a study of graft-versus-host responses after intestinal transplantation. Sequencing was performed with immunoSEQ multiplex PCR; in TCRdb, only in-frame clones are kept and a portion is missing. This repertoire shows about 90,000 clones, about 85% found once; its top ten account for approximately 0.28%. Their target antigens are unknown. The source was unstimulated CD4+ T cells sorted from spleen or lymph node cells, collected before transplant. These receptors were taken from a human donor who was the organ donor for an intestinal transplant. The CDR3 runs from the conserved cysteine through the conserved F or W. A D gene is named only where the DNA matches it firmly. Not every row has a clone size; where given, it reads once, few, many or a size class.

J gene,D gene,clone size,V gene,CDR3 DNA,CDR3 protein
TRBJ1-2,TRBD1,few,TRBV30,TGTGCCTGGAGCCCAGGGGGGCCGGGTGGCTACACCTTC,CAWSPGGPGGYTF
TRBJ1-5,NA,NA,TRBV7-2,TGTGCCAGCAGCTCCCGGGATCCCAATCAGCCCCAGCATTTT,CASSSRDPNQPQHF
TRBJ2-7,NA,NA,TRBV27,TGTGCCAGCAGTATACAGGGGGGGCTGGGGGAGCAGTACTTC,CASSIQGGLGEQYF
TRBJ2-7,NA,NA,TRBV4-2,TGTGCCAGCAGCCGCCGACTAGGCGGCTACGAGCAGTACTTC,CASSRRLGGYEQYF
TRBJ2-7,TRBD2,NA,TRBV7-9,TGTGCCAGCAGCCCCGGGGTAGCGGGGGGCCATACCTACGAGCAGTACTTC,CASSPGVAGGHTYEQYF
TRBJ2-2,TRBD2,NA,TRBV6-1,TGTGCCAGCAACGGGTTTCTAGCGGGCACCGGGGAGCTGTTTTTT,CASNGFLAGTGELFF
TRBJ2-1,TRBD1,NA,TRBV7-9,TGTGCCAGCAGCGCCGGGACAGGGGGCTACAATGAGCAGTTCTTC,CASSAGTGGYNEQFF
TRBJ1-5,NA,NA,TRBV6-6,TGTGCCAGCAGGACGGGGGGGTTAAATCAGCCCCAGCATTTT,CASRTGGLNQPQHF
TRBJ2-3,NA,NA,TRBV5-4,TGTGCCAGCAGCTCCGGGGGTCCTAGCACAGATACGCAGTATTTT,CASSSGGPSTDTQYF
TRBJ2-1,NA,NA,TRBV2,TGTGCCAGCAGTGAATATTGGGGGAGGGGGTGGAATGAGCAGTTCTTC,CASSEYWGRGWNEQFF